The clone carrying this TCR beta chain was picked up a small number of times. These data originate in a study of T cells in Graves' hyperthyroidism and ophthalmopathy. Amplification of TCR beta CDR3 regions was performed using RNA transcripts as template. HTBI primers drove first-round RT-PCR of the TCR CDR3. TCRdb called the multiplex PCR reads again in MiXCR, with one record for every CDR3 protein. This sample has roughly 200,000 distinct CDR3 sequences; around 18% occur once, and the top ten carry approximately 40%. Diagnosis of hyperthyroidism was new in patients aged 18 to 65, and its duration was under 2 months. It was 8 to 10 ml of fresh peripheral blood that supplied the PBMCs. The sequenced material came from blood. This receptor was taken from a middle-aged man with Graves' hyperthyroidism.

CDR3 nucleotides: TGTGCCAGCAGTGTCGACCGAGGTGGAGGTGAAAAACTGTTTTTT. Translated, it gives CASSVDRGGGEKLFF. The chain links TRBV6-1 to TRBJ1-4; no reliable D call. The length of the CDR3 is 15 residues. Germline lookup yields CDR1 MNHNS and CDR2 SASEGT. V was shortened by 4 bases and J by 7 bases, with 16 bases between the two germline ends.